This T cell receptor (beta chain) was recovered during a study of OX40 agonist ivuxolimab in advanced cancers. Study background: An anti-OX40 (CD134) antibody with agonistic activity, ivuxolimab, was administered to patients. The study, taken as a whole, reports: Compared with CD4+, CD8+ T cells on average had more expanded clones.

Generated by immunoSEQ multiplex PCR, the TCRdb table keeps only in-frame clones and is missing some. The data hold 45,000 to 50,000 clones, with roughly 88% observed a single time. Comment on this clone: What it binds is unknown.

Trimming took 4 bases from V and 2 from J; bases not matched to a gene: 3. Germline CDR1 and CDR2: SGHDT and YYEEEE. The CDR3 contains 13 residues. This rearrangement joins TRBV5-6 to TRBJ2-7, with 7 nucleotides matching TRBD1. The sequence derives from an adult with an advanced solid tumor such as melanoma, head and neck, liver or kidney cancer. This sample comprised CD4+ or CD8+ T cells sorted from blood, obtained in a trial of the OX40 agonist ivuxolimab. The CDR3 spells CASSGGQAYEQYF. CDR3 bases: TGTGCCAGCAGCGGTGGACAGGCCTACGAGCAGTACTTC.